This is a list of T cell receptor beta chains from one sample in a study of shared clonotypes between healthy human individuals. The table came from immunoSEQ multiplex PCR; TCRdb's copy has only in-frame clones and leaves some out. The table has about 1,900,000 clones, about 95% seen once. Sequencing input: naive CD8+ T cells sorted from blood. The receptor source for this set is a man between 18 and 35 years old in good health. Both conserved end residues are part of each CDR3. The order of the fields is clone size, J gene, V gene, D gene, CDR3 DNA, CDR3 protein. A D gene is named only where the DNA matches it firmly. Size is omitted from some rows. Given values are once, few, many or a class for expanded clones.

once	TRBJ1-1	TRBV9	TRBD1	TGTGCCAGCAGCGTAGCTCCGACAGGGGGTTTGGAAGCTTTCTTT	CASSVAPTGGLEAFF
-	TRBJ2-5	TRBV28	-	TGTGCCAGCAGTCCGCCGACCCCTATCCAAGAGACCCAGTACTTC	CASSPPTPIQETQYF
once	TRBJ2-5	TRBV28	-	TGTGCCAGCGGGTTACAGGGAACCCTTAGAGAGACCCAGTACTTC	CASGLQGTLRETQYF
-	TRBJ2-7	TRBV25-1	-	TGTGCCAGCAGTTCCGGGACAGCGGGCGAGCAGTACTTC	CASSSGTAGEQYF
-	TRBJ2-1	TRBV6-1	-	TGTGCCAGCAAAGCCGGGACTCCATCGGATGAGCAGTTCTTC	CASKAGTPSDEQFF
-	TRBJ2-7	TRBV7-2	-	TGTGCCAGCGGTAGCGGCTACGAGCAGTACTTC	CASGSGYEQYF
-	TRBJ2-1	TRBV4-1	-	TGCGCCAGCAGCCAAGAGGGTGGGTATGAGCAGTTCTTC	CASSQEGGYEQFF
-	TRBJ2-7	TRBV4-1	TRBD1	TGCGCCAGCAGCCAAGCCGGGACAGGGTACGAGCAGTACTTC	CASSQAGTGYEQYF
-	TRBJ2-1	TRBV25-1	TRBD2	TGTGCCAGCAGTGAATCCCACCTACTAGCGGGAGAGTTCCATGAGCAGTTCTTC	CASSESHLLAGEFHEQFF
-	TRBJ2-7	TRBV9	TRBD2	TGTGCCAGCAGCGTAGCAGCGGGAGATTACGAGCAGTACTTC	CASSVAAGDYEQYF
-	TRBJ1-1	TRBV14	-	TGTGCCAGCAGCCGCGCGACCCGAACTTACACTGAAGCTTTCTTT	CASSRATRTYTEAFF
-	TRBJ1-2	TRBV6-5	-	TGTGCCAGCAGTTATGGGGGCGAGGACTATGGCTACACCTTC	CASSYGGEDYGYTF
-	TRBJ2-1	TRBV6-5	-	TGTGCCAGCAGCCCCGCCACCATGAACAATGAGCAGTTCTTC	CASSPATMNNEQFF
-	TRBJ1-2	TRBV4-2	-	TGTGCCAGCAGCCAAGAGGCGGCGCCTAACTATGGCTACACCTTC	CASSQEAAPNYGYTF
-	TRBJ2-7	TRBV5-4	TRBD2	TGTGCCAGCAGCTCCGGGGGGTGGGAGGGCGACTACGAGCAGTACTTC	CASSSGGWEGDYEQYF
-	TRBJ1-2	TRBV6-5	TRBD1	TGTGCCAGCAGTCTACAGGGGGCGCATTATGGCTACACCTTC	CASSLQGAHYGYTF
-	TRBJ2-4	TRBV28	-	TGTGCCAGCAGTTTGGAGAACATTCAGTACTTC	CASSLENIQYF
-	TRBJ2-7	TRBV28	-	TGTGCCAGCAGTTTGGGGGGACCCGCGGACTTC	CASSLGGPADF
few	TRBJ1-2	TRBV6-1	TRBD1	TGTGCCAGCAGTGAAGCCGGGGACAGCTATGGCTACACCTTC	CASSEAGDSYGYTF
-	TRBJ2-3	TRBV6-1	TRBD2	TGTGCCAGCAGAGAAGCGGGGGCGGGAGATACGCAGTATTTT	CASREAGAGDTQYF
once	TRBJ2-5	TRBV7-8	-	TGTGCCAGCAGCTCTCCTGGGCCGGAGGGCGGGGAGACCCAGTACTTC	CASSSPGPEGGETQYF
-	TRBJ2-7	TRBV2	TRBD1	TGTGCCAGCAACAGGGGGACCCACGAGCAGTACTTC	CASNRGTHEQYF
-	TRBJ1-2	TRBV4-2	-	TGTGCCAGCAGCCAAGATGAGGGGTCACTGTATAACTATGGCTACACCTTC	CASSQDEGSLYNYGYTF
-	TRBJ1-1	TRBV6-5	-	TGTGCCAGCAGTTATAAGGGGGTCACTGAAGCTTTCTTT	CASSYKGVTEAFF
-	TRBJ2-7	TRBV5-8	-	TGTGCCAGCAGCCCGTCGTACGGGCAGTACTTC	CASSPSYGQYF
-	TRBJ2-3	TRBV2	TRBD2	TGTGCCACCTTGGTAGCGGGATTACTTGATACGCAGTATTTT	CATLVAGLLDTQYF
-	TRBJ2-7	TRBV19	TRBD1	TGTGCCAGTAGTACCCGACAGGGTTGGGAGCAGTACTTC	CASSTRQGWEQYF
-	TRBJ2-5	TRBV4-1	TRBD2	TGCGCCAGCAGCCAAACCGGGACTAAAGAGACCCAGTACTTC	CASSQTGTKETQYF
-	TRBJ2-1	TRBV9	TRBD2	TGTGCCAGCAGCGCTATCATTGCACTAGCGGGATTCAATGAGCAGTTCTTC	CASSAIIALAGFNEQFF
-	TRBJ1-1	TRBV6-1	-	TGTGCCAGCAGTGAAAATAGTGAGGGGCTGCCCACTGAAGCTTTCTTT	CASSENSEGLPTEAFF
-	TRBJ1-4	TRBV28	-	TGTGCCAGCACCGTCCGCGGATTTGAAAAACTGTTTTTT	CASTVRGFEKLFF
once	TRBJ2-3	TRBV5-4	-	TGTGCCAGCAGCTTTCCGGGCTCTGCCACAGATACGCAGTATTTT	CASSFPGSATDTQYF
-	TRBJ1-3	TRBV9	TRBD1	TGTGCCAGCAGCATTACAGGGGCCTCTGGAAACACCATATATTTT	CASSITGASGNTIYF
-	TRBJ2-5	TRBV29-1	TRBD2	TGCAGCGTTGAATGGTTGGGACTAGGGGAGACCCAGTACTTC	CSVEWLGLGETQYF
-	TRBJ2-1	TRBV29-1	TRBD2	TGCAGCTCCGGAGGGGGTAGCGGGAGCTATGAGCAGTTCTTC	CSSGGGSGSYEQFF
-	TRBJ2-1	TRBV2	-	TGTGCCAGCAGTGCCCAGGGGGGGTCATACAATGAGCAGTTCTTC	CASSAQGGSYNEQFF
-	TRBJ1-5	TRBV7-3	TRBD1	TGTGCCAGCAGCTTAAACAGGGGGGGTCAGCCCCAGCATTTT	CASSLNRGGQPQHF
-	TRBJ2-2	TRBV14	-	TGTGCCAGCAGCCCCGTCCGGCACGGGGAGCTGTTTTTT	CASSPVRHGELFF
-	TRBJ2-1	TRBV30	-	TGTGCCTGGAGTCCCTCTGGTTGGGACTTTCACAATGAGCAGTTCTTC	CAWSPSGWDFHNEQFF
-	TRBJ1-1	TRBV7-8	-	TGTGCCAGCAGCCCACAAAACACTGAAGCTTTCTTT	CASSPQNTEAFF
-	TRBJ2-2	TRBV4-1	-	TGCGCCAGCAGCCAACAGGGTAACGGGGCCGGGGAGCTGTTTTTT	CASSQQGNGAGELFF
-	TRBJ2-7	TRBV6-6	-	TGTGCCAGCAGTTACAATAGGAGCAATAGCTCCTACGAGCAGTACTTC	CASSYNRSNSSYEQYF
few	TRBJ2-7	TRBV27	-	TGTGCCAGCGGGTGGGCCCGCTACGAGCAGTACTTC	CASGWARYEQYF
-	TRBJ1-2	TRBV27	TRBD1	TGTGCCAGCAGTACGACAGGGAACTATGGCTACACCTTC	CASSTTGNYGYTF
once	TRBJ2-7	TRBV5-4	-	TGTGCCAGCAGCTTAGGTCGTTACGAGCAGTACTTC	CASSLGRYEQYF
-	TRBJ2-7	TRBV19	TRBD2	TGTGCCAGTAGTATTACCGCACTAGCGGTCTACGAGCAGTACTTC	CASSITALAVYEQYF
-	TRBJ2-2	TRBV28	-	TGTGCCAGCAGTATACAGGGTTTGAGTGGCGGGGAGCTGTTTTTT	CASSIQGLSGGELFF
-	TRBJ2-7	TRBV9	-	TGTGCCAGCAGCCCGCGGGTCTCCTACGAGCAGTACTTC	CASSPRVSYEQYF
-	TRBJ2-7	TRBV28	-	TGTGCCAGCAGTTCCTTAGTCGGGCAGAAAATTTCCTACGAGCAGTACTTC	CASSSLVGQKISYEQYF
-	TRBJ2-4	TRBV4-1	-	TGCGCCAGCAGCCAAGAGAGGGGGGACATTTACATTCAGTACTTC	CASSQERGDIYIQYF
-	TRBJ2-7	TRBV5-5	-	TGTGCCAGCAGCTGGGACCTCTACGAGCAGTACTTC	CASSWDLYEQYF
-	TRBJ2-7	TRBV19	-	TGTGCCAGTAGTGCGGGACAGCTTACCTACGAGCAGTACTTC	CASSAGQLTYEQYF
-	TRBJ2-5	TRBV28	-	TGTGCCAGCGGAGCCTTGTACGGCGCCCAAGAGACCCAGTACTTC	CASGALYGAQETQYF